A selection of T cell receptor beta chains follows, all from one sample in a study of OX40 agonist ivuxolimab in advanced cancers. Only in-frame clones appear in the TCRdb table, and some are missing; sequencing was by immunoSEQ multiplex PCR. The sample contains some 150,000 clones, about 92% of which appear only once. The sample consisted of CD4+ or CD8+ T cells sorted from blood, taken in a trial of the OX40 agonist ivuxolimab. The receptors stem from an adult with an advanced solid tumor such as melanoma, head and neck, liver or kidney cancer. The CDR3 runs from the conserved cysteine through the conserved F or W. Fields, in order: CDR3 DNA, CDR3 protein, V gene, D gene, clone size, J gene. A D gene is named only where the DNA matches it firmly. Only part of the rows carry a size: once, few, many, or a class if the clone is expanded.

cdr3_nt: TGTGCCAGCAGTTTCGGGGGAGGGACCTACGAGCAGTACTTC
cdr3_aa: CASSFGGGTYEQYF
v_call: TRBV28
d_call: TRBD2
clone_size: .
j_call: TRBJ2-7

cdr3_nt: TGTGCCAGTAGTATTCACAGGGGCACAGATACGCAGTATTTT
cdr3_aa: CASSIHRGTDTQYF
v_call: TRBV19
d_call: .
clone_size: once
j_call: TRBJ2-3

cdr3_nt: TGTGCCAGCAGCCCCATCCCCGTTAGGAACACTGAAGCTTTCTTT
cdr3_aa: CASSPIPVRNTEAFF
v_call: TRBV7-9
d_call: .
clone_size: once
j_call: TRBJ1-1

cdr3_nt: TGTGCCAGCAGCGGGGGACAGTCCCGTCATCAGCCCCAGCATTTT
cdr3_aa: CASSGGQSRHQPQHF
v_call: TRBV9
d_call: TRBD1
clone_size: .
j_call: TRBJ1-5

cdr3_nt: TGTGCCAGCAGAGGGCAGGGCAATCAGCCCCAGCATTTT
cdr3_aa: CASRGQGNQPQHF
v_call: TRBV6-5
d_call: .
clone_size: .
j_call: TRBJ1-5

cdr3_nt: TGTGCCAGCAACCCCGGAATAGCGGGGTCCTACGAGCAGTACTTC
cdr3_aa: CASNPGIAGSYEQYF
v_call: TRBV28
d_call: TRBD2
clone_size: .
j_call: TRBJ2-7

cdr3_nt: TGTGCCAGCAGCGTAGCTTACAGTAGTCCCAACTTCTATGGCTACACCTTC
cdr3_aa: CASSVAYSSPNFYGYTF
v_call: TRBV9
d_call: .
clone_size: .
j_call: TRBJ1-2

cdr3_nt: TGTGCCAGTAGTATACGAAGCGGGGGCTCTTCCTACGAGCAGTACTTC
cdr3_aa: CASSIRSGGSSYEQYF
v_call: TRBV19
d_call: TRBD2
clone_size: .
j_call: TRBJ2-7

cdr3_nt: TGTGCCAGCAGTCGAAAGAAGGACAGGCGGGACTATGGCTACACCTTC
cdr3_aa: CASSRKKDRRDYGYTF
v_call: TRBV7-8
d_call: TRBD1
clone_size: .
j_call: TRBJ1-2

cdr3_nt: TGTGCCATCAGTGCGGGGGAACGACAGCCCCAGCATTTT
cdr3_aa: CAISAGERQPQHF
v_call: TRBV10-3
d_call: .
clone_size: .
j_call: TRBJ1-5

cdr3_nt: TGTGCCAGCAGCCCAAATCCGGGGGATACGCAGTATTTT
cdr3_aa: CASSPNPGDTQYF
v_call: TRBV7-3
d_call: .
clone_size: once
j_call: TRBJ2-3

cdr3_nt: TGTGCCAGCAGTTACTCTGACTACTATGGCTACACCTTC
cdr3_aa: CASSYSDYYGYTF
v_call: TRBV6-5
d_call: .
clone_size: .
j_call: TRBJ1-2

cdr3_nt: TGTGCCATCAGTGAGCCAAGTCAGGGCCCAGATACGCAGTATTTT
cdr3_aa: CAISEPSQGPDTQYF
v_call: TRBV10-3
d_call: .
clone_size: once
j_call: TRBJ2-3

cdr3_nt: TGTGCCAGCAGTGACCCTGCAGGGGGCGCAGATACGCAGTATTTT
cdr3_aa: CASSDPAGGADTQYF
v_call: TRBV6-4
d_call: TRBD1
clone_size: .
j_call: TRBJ2-3

cdr3_nt: TGTGCCAGCAGCTTGTTCCCCGAGTCCTACGAGCAGTACTTC
cdr3_aa: CASSLFPESYEQYF
v_call: TRBV7-6
d_call: .
clone_size: .
j_call: TRBJ2-7

cdr3_nt: TGTGCCAGCAGGTACGTCCCGGGACAGGGTAACACTGAAGCTTTCTTT
cdr3_aa: CASRYVPGQGNTEAFF
v_call: TRBV5-5
d_call: TRBD1
clone_size: .
j_call: TRBJ1-1

cdr3_nt: TGCGCCAGCAGAGCAGCTAGCACAGATACGCAGTATTTT
cdr3_aa: CASRAASTDTQYF
v_call: TRBV5-1
d_call: .
clone_size: .
j_call: TRBJ2-3

cdr3_nt: TGCAGCGTCCCTTCCTCCACAGATACGCAGTATTTT
cdr3_aa: CSVPSSTDTQYF
v_call: TRBV29-1
d_call: .
clone_size: .
j_call: TRBJ2-3

cdr3_nt: TGCGCCAGCAGCTTGGTTGCCCCTGGGGCCAACGTCCTGACTTTC
cdr3_aa: CASSLVAPGANVLTF
v_call: TRBV5-1
d_call: .
clone_size: .
j_call: TRBJ2-6

cdr3_nt: TGTGCCAGCAGCTTTTCCACAGATACGCAGTATTTT
cdr3_aa: CASSFSTDTQYF
v_call: TRBV11-2
d_call: .
clone_size: .
j_call: TRBJ2-3

cdr3_nt: TGCGCCAGCAGCTTGACAGCAGATACGCAGTATTTT
cdr3_aa: CASSLTADTQYF
v_call: TRBV5-1
d_call: .
clone_size: .
j_call: TRBJ2-3

cdr3_nt: TGTGCCAGCAGTTATAGGGGGGGGAACACTGAAGCTTTCTTT
cdr3_aa: CASSYRGGNTEAFF
v_call: TRBV6-6
d_call: .
clone_size: .
j_call: TRBJ1-1

cdr3_nt: TGTGCCACCAGCAGAGAAGAGACCCGATATAATTCACCCCTCCACTTT
cdr3_aa: CATSREETRYNSPLHF
v_call: TRBV15
d_call: .
clone_size: .
j_call: TRBJ1-6

cdr3_nt: TGTGCCAGCAAGGTCGGAACAGTCAACACCGGGGAGCTGTTTTTT
cdr3_aa: CASKVGTVNTGELFF
v_call: TRBV27
d_call: .
clone_size: .
j_call: TRBJ2-2

cdr3_nt: TGTGCCAGCAGACTAGCGCGGTGGAATGAGCAGTTCTTC
cdr3_aa: CASRLARWNEQFF
v_call: TRBV6-5
d_call: TRBD2
clone_size: .
j_call: TRBJ2-1

cdr3_nt: TGTGCCAGCAGTCCGGGAACACCTCGTTGGACTGAAGCTTTCTTT
cdr3_aa: CASSPGTPRWTEAFF
v_call: TRBV27
d_call: .
clone_size: .
j_call: TRBJ1-1

cdr3_nt: TGTGCCAGCTCACCCGAGACCTTAACCTATGGCTACACCTTC
cdr3_aa: CASSPETLTYGYTF
v_call: TRBV18
d_call: .
clone_size: .
j_call: TRBJ1-2

cdr3_nt: TGCGCCAGCAGCTTGGGGTCGGGGGAAACTGAAGCTTTCTTT
cdr3_aa: CASSLGSGETEAFF
v_call: TRBV5-1
d_call: .
clone_size: .
j_call: TRBJ1-1

cdr3_nt: TGTGCCATCAGTGAGCACAGGGTTGGCTACACCTTC
cdr3_aa: CAISEHRVGYTF
v_call: TRBV10-3
d_call: .
clone_size: .
j_call: TRBJ1-2

cdr3_nt: TGTGCCAGTAGTCCCCGGACTAGCGGGGCCTACGAGCAGTACTTC
cdr3_aa: CASSPRTSGAYEQYF
v_call: TRBV19
d_call: TRBD2
clone_size: .
j_call: TRBJ2-7

cdr3_nt: TGTGCCAGCACTGAGCGGGGGGCCATCTACAATGAGCAGTTCTTC
cdr3_aa: CASTERGAIYNEQFF
v_call: TRBV2
d_call: TRBD2
clone_size: .
j_call: TRBJ2-1

cdr3_nt: TGTGCCAGCAGCTTGACAGGGGGCACTGAAGCTTTCTTT
cdr3_aa: CASSLTGGTEAFF
v_call: TRBV5-4
d_call: TRBD1
clone_size: .
j_call: TRBJ1-1